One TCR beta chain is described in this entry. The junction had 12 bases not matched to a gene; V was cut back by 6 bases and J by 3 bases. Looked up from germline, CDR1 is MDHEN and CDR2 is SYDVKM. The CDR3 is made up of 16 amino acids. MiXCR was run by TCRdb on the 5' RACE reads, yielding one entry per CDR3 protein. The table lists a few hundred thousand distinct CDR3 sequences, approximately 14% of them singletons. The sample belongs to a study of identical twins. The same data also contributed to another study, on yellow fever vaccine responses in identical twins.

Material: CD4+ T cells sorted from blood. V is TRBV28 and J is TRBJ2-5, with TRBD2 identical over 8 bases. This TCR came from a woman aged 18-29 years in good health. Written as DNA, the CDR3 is TGTGCCAGCAGCCAGGGCGGGGGGCGCTGGGAAGAGACCCAGTACTTC. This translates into CASSQGGGRWEETQYF.